Below, 6 T cell receptor beta chains from the same sample are listed, as sequenced in a study of T cell responses to AZD1222 COVID-19 vaccine. Profiled with immunoSEQ multiplex PCR; TCRdb holds only in-frame clones, not every one. The table lists just over 90,000 clones, 80% to 90% of them singletons, with more than 2% in the top ten. Sequencing was performed on peripheral blood, taken 28 days after the second AZD1222 dose. Receptors originate from an adult who received the AZD1222 COVID-19 vaccine.

V is TRBV6-2 or TRBV6-3 and J is TRBJ2-7; 8 positions match TRBD1. Unmatched junction bases numbered 5, after V lost 5 bases and J lost 2 bases. Germline lookup yields CDR1 MNHEY and CDR2 SVGEGT. This CDR3 has 14 amino acids. DNA for the CDR3: TGTGCCAGCAGTAGGGGACAGGCCCCCTACGAGCAGTACTTC. It yields the protein CASSRGQAPYEQYF.

This clone was counted only a few times. The V and J genes are TRBV19 and TRBJ1-3; TRBD1 is a possible D gene (5 bases). The CDR3 is made up of 15 amino acids. The germline V gene has CDR1 LNHDA and CDR2 SQIVND (reference sequence). V shed 5 bases and J shed 2 bases, with 13 bases lying between them. CDR3 sequence (DNA): TGTGCCAGTAGTCAGACAGCTGCAGCTGGAAACACCATATATTTT. Translated, it gives CASSQTAAAGNTIYF.

This chain joins TRBV30 and TRBJ2-3, with 7 bases matching TRBD2. Germline lookup yields CDR1 GTSNPN and CDR2 SVGIG (reference sequence). The CDR3 is 15 amino acids. The ends lost 4 bases at V and 1 base at J; junction bases unmatched: 8. CDR3 sequence reads: CAWKMGGRGTDTQYF. CDR3 nucleotides: TGTGCCTGGAAGATGGGCGGGAGAGGCACAGATACGCAGTATTTT.

This clone was observed a single time. The chain joins TRBV7-6 to TRBJ2-7; possibly TRBD2 for D (6 bases). In germline, CDR1 is SGHVS, CDR2 FNYEAQ. With 5 bases removed from V and 6 bases from J, the gap between germline ends came to 11 bases. This CDR3 region has 12 residues. The CDR3 DNA is TGTGCCAGCAGCATAGACGGGGGCGAGCAGTACTTC. Its translation is CASSIDGGEQYF. Full variable domain (remainder filled in from reference TRBV7-6 and TRBJ2-7): GAGVSQSPRYKVTKRGQDVALRCDPISGHVSLYWYRQALGQGPEFLTYFNYEAQQDKSGLPNDRFSAERPEGSISTLTIQRTEQRDSAMYRCASSIDGGEQYFGPGTRLTVT.

This rearrangement joins TRBV10-1 to TRBJ1-1, with D unclear. The CDR3 spans 14 residues. CDR1 and CDR2 from the germline V gene are WNHNN and SYGVQD (reference sequence). The V end lost 3 bases, the J end lost 4 bases, and 12 bases lay between the germline ends. The CDR3, as DNA: TGCGCCAGCAGTGACGGGAGTCGCAGCACTGAAGCTTTCTTT. Protein product: CASSDGSRSTEAFF.

The chain carries TRBV28 and TRBJ1-2; TRBD1 might be the D (5 bases). The V end was cut by 5 bases, the J end by 6 bases, with 13 bases between. The CDR3 consists of 13 residues. The germline V gene has CDR1 MDHEN and CDR2 SYDVKM. CDR3 loop: CASSQGDKDGYTF. The CDR3 DNA is TGTGCCAGCAGTCAGGGAGACAAAGATGGCTACACCTTC.